The T cell receptor beta chain under discussion was sequenced for a study of blood T cell repertoires in COVID-19. Germline V CDR1 and CDR2: GTSNPN, SVGIG (reference sequence). The CDR3 has 18 amino acids. The V and J ends lost 3 bases and 2 bases, in that order; junction bases with no gene match: 14. The repertoire was sequenced with immunoSEQ multiplex PCR; TCRdb's copy has only in-frame clones and lacks some. The sample lists 140,000 to 150,000 clones, more than 80% occurring once. This receptor was identified in a man aged 50-59 years who had recovered from COVID-19. Material: PBMCs or T cells enriched from blood (not recorded which). The chain uses TRBV30 and TRBJ2-5; 11 bases align to TRBD2. DNA of the CDR3: TGTGCCTGGAGCCCCGGGGAATCTAGCGGGGGGTTTCAAGAGACCCAGTACTTC. Translation gives CAWSPGESSGGFQETQYF.